These 21 T cell receptor beta chains were sequenced from one sample in a study of blood T cells in healthy people across ages. PCR was performed a second time for about 7 to 12 cycles using a sample-barcoded 5' primer and a J-beta primer mix. One entry per CDR3 protein, called by TCRdb with MiXCR from the 5' RACE reads. Altogether more than 1,400,000 distinct CDR3 sequences are present, 35% to 45% being singletons, with the ten largest covering under 8%. The sequenced sample consisted of blood. The source is a woman aged 18-29 years in good health.

The rearrangement uses TRBV5-6 and TRBJ1-2; D is ambiguous. This CDR3 spans 11 amino acids. V was cut by 6 bases and J by 7 bases, with 10 bases left in between. CDR1 is SGHDT and CDR2 is YYEEEE in the germline V gene. The CDR3 spells CASTDRGGYTF. DNA of the CDR3: TGTGCCAGCACCGATCGGGGTGGCTACACCTTC. The variable domain in full, with the rest retrieved from reference TRBV5-6 and TRBJ1-2, is DAGVTQSPTHLIKTRGQQVTLRCSPKSGHDTVSWYQQALGQGPQFIFQYYEEEERQRGNFPDRFSGHQFPNYSSELNVNALLLGDSALYLCASTDRGGYTFGSGTRLTVV.

V is TRBV7-2 and J is TRBJ2-1; D is undetermined. From germline, CDR1 is SGHTA and CDR2 FQGNSA. The ends were cut back, 5 bases at V and 0 bases at J, with 8 bases in the middle. This CDR3 contains 14 residues. CDR3 nucleotide sequence: TGTGCCAGCAGCCCCGGGCCCTCCTACAATGAGCAGTTCTTC. It is translated as CASSPGPSYNEQFF. Drawing the rest from reference TRBV7-2 and TRBJ2-1, the complete variable domain is GAGVSQSPSNKVTEKGKDVELRCDPISGHTALYWYRQSLGQGLEFLIYFQGNSAPDKSGLPSDRFSAERTGGSVSTLTIQRTQQEDSAVYLCASSPGPSYNEQFFGPGTRLTVL.

The chain combines TRBV20-1 with TRBJ1-1; D remains ambiguous. Germline V gene sequence: CDR1 DFQATT, CDR2 SNEGSKA (reference sequence). The CDR3 loop spans 9 amino acids. The CDR3 reads CNVDGEAFF. The DNA of the CDR3 is TGCAATGTGGATGGTGAAGCTTTCTTT.

The chain links TRBV24-1 to TRBJ2-1; the match to TRBD2 covers 8 bases. This CDR3 comprises 16 residues. CDR1 is KGHDR, CDR2 SFDVKD, per germline. V shed 2 bases and J 3 bases; nucleotides not matched to a gene: 5. CDR3 loop: CATSDSSGSIYNEQFF. The DNA for the CDR3 is TGTGCCACCAGTGATTCAAGCGGGAGTATCTACAATGAGCAGTTCTTC.

The gene calls are TRBV29-1 and TRBJ2-7; D remains ambiguous. The germline gives CDR1 SQVTM, CDR2 ANQGSEA. The CDR3 spans 15 residues. The V gene lost 2 bases and the J gene lost 0 bases, with 14 bases spanning the gap. As DNA, the CDR3 is TGCAGCGTTGAACGCCCAGCCCCCGACTCCTACGAGCAGTACTTC. It encodes CSVERPAPDSYEQYF.

This clonotype was counted many times. The chain links TRBV2 to TRBJ2-7; D may be TRBD1 (5 bases). Germline CDR1 and CDR2: SNHLY and FYNNEI. The CDR3 sequence is 15 residues long. Trimming took 3 bases from V and 2 from J, leaving 14 bases between them. The CDR3 sequence: CASSDVGVLAYEQYF. DNA for the CDR3: TGTGCCAGCAGTGATGTAGGGGTATTGGCCTACGAGCAGTACTTC.

The chain combines TRBV20-1 with TRBJ1-1, with D maybe TRBD1 (6 bases). The CDR3 is 15 amino acids. V lost 3 bases and J 0 bases, leaving 14 bases between the germline ends. Germline CDR1 is DFQATT and CDR2 is SNEGSKA (reference sequence). The CDR3 reads CSARVLGQMNTEAFF. DNA for the CDR3: TGCAGTGCTAGGGTTTTGGGACAAATGAACACTGAAGCTTTCTTT.

V gene TRBV4-1 combines with J gene TRBJ2-5; 13 bases are shared with TRBD2. Germline-derived CDR1 and CDR2 are MGHRA and YSYEKL. V gave up 2 bases and J gave up 4 bases; unmatched junction bases: 7. CDR3 length: 17 amino acids. The CDR3 nucleotides are TGCGCCAGCAGCCAAAGAGGGACTAGCGGGATAGGAGAGACCCAGTACTTC. Translated: CASSQRGTSGIGETQYF.

The chain links TRBV9 to TRBJ2-7; possibly TRBD1 for D (6 bases). Per germline, CDR1 SGDLS and CDR2 YYNGEE. V lost 0 bases, J lost 3 bases, and 13 bases lay in between. The CDR3 runs to 15 residues. The chain's CDR3 is CASSVGIGQFYEQYF. CDR3 coding DNA: TGTGCCAGCAGCGTAGGAATTGGACAGTTCTACGAGCAGTACTTC.

This clonotype was counted a few times. V gene TRBV2 combines with J gene TRBJ1-2, with TRBD1 as a possible D gene (5 bases). Trimming took off 8 bases at V and 1 base at J, with 11 bases between the two ends. The CDR3 contains 13 residues. Germline values: CDR1 SNHLY, CDR2 FYNNEI. CDR3 bases: TGTGCCAGCTCGGACACAGATAACTATGGCTACACCTTC. Its translation: CASSDTDNYGYTF.

This clonotype was observed at least ten times. The chain links TRBV5-1 to TRBJ2-1; 9 bases are a match to TRBD1. Germline CDR1 and CDR2: SGHRS and YFSETQ. Trimming at V came to 4 bases and at J to 5 bases, leaving 7 bases not matched to a gene. The CDR3 loop spans 15 amino acids. DNA for the CDR3: TGCGCCAGCAGCCCGCAAGGGACAGGGCACAATGAGCAGTTCTTC. Translating it yields CASSPQGTGHNEQFF.

The rearrangement uses TRBV12-3 or TRBV12-4 and TRBJ1-2; D not certain. The CDR3 is 14 amino acids. V was shortened by 3 bases and J by 4 bases, with 12 bases between the two germline ends. The DNA of the CDR3 is TGTGCCAGCAGTTTGAGGGCTTTAGTCTATGGCTACACCTTC. It translates to CASSLRALVYGYTF.

This clonotype was counted only a few times. This chain joins TRBV14 and TRBJ2-6; TRBD2 is a possible D gene (5 bases). The germline gives CDR1 SGHDN, CDR2 FVKESK. The CDR3 has 20 residues. Trimming shortened V by 5 bases and J by 0 bases, and 23 bases separated the two germline ends. This CDR3 is CASSSFFRSRRPSGANVLTF. CDR3 nucleotides: TGTGCCAGCAGCTCATTTTTCCGTTCTAGGAGGCCCTCTGGGGCCAACGTCCTGACTTTC.

The V call is TRBV20-1, the J call TRBJ1-2; TRBD1 matches 9 bases. Germline values: CDR1 DFQATT, CDR2 SNEGSKA (reference sequence). This CDR3 is built from 16 residues. The V segment lost 3 bases and the J segment 5 bases; nucleotides outside the gene matches: 13. CDR3 amino acids: CSASEHWTGAIYGYTF. The CDR3 bases are TGCAGTGCTAGCGAACACTGGACAGGGGCGATATATGGCTACACCTTC.

About this clonotype: An end of the junction differs from the germline gene, which may be a read error. The chain recombines TRBV7-9 with TRBJ2-3; D is undetermined. The CDR3 is 12 amino acids. Germline V gives CDR1 SEHNR, CDR2 FQNEAQ (reference sequence). CDR3 DNA sequence: TGTGCCAGCAGCCGTAGCACAGATACGAAGTATTTT. Amino acids: CASSRSTDTKYF.

This clonotype turned up a few times. The V gene is TRBV9, the J gene TRBJ2-1, with 12 bases that match TRBD2. This CDR3 has 17 amino acids. Trimming removed 4 bases from V and 3 bases from J; junction bases left unmatched: 8. Germline assignment: CDR1 SGDLS and CDR2 YYNGEE. In DNA form, the CDR3 reads TGTGCCAGCAGCCCGGGACTAGCGGGTTTCGGCTACAATGAGCAGTTCTTC. This gives the protein CASSPGLAGFGYNEQFF.

In its sample, this clonotype was seen a few times. This rearrangement joins TRBV27 to TRBJ1-1, with D perhaps matching TRBD1 (5 bases). The CDR3 length is 12 residues. Germline lookup yields CDR1 MNHEY and CDR2 SMNVEV (reference sequence). V lost 3 bases and J 6 bases, leaving 8 bases between the germline ends. The chain's CDR3 is CASSFGGSEAFF. The CDR3 DNA reads as TGTGCCAGCAGTTTCGGGGGTTCTGAAGCTTTCTTT.

The chain carries TRBV6-5 and TRBJ1-3; D is ambiguous. Germline assignment: CDR1 MNHEY and CDR2 SVGAGI. Deletions cut 6 bases from V and 4 bases from J, with 19 bases between. This CDR3 spans 16 amino acids. Here the CDR3 reads CASSFLNPSSGNTIYF. In nucleotides, the CDR3 is TGTGCCAGCAGCTTCTTGAATCCCTCCTCCGGAAACACCATATATTTT.

V and J are TRBV10-3 and TRBJ2-2; D gene uncertain. Germline V gene data show CDR1 as ENHRY and CDR2 as SYGVKD. The CDR3 length is 15 residues. V lost 3 bases and J lost 0, with 8 bases in between. CDR3 nucleotides: TGTGCCATCAGTGACCTAGGGACGAACACCGGGGAGCTGTTTTTT. Its translation is CAISDLGTNTGELFF.

The rearrangement links TRBV18 to TRBJ1-4, with D possibly TRBD1 on 5 matching bases. Germline V gene sequence: CDR1 KGHSH, CDR2 LQKENI. V lost 5 bases to trimming and J lost 3 bases, with 10 bases between them. This CDR3 is 14 amino acids long. The chain's CDR3 is CASSSTASNEKLFF. In DNA, the CDR3 is TGTGCCAGCTCATCGACAGCTTCTAATGAAAAACTGTTTTTT.

The gene calls are TRBV3-1 and TRBJ1-2; 7 bases fit TRBD1. Per the germline V gene, CDR1 is LGHDT and CDR2 is YNNKEL (reference sequence). After removal of 2 bases from V and 4 bases from J, the junction contained 4 bases not matched to a gene. CDR3 length equals 14 residues. CDR3 nucleotide sequence: TGTGCCAGCAGCCAACAGGGGGTAGCCTATGGCTACACCTTC. It codes for CASSQQGVAYGYTF. Looking up the rest from reference TRBV3-1 and TRBJ1-2 gives the full variable domain: DTAVSQTPKYLVTQMGNDKSIKCEQNLGHDTMYWYKQDSKKFLKIMFSYNNKELIINETVPNRFSPKSPDKAHLNLHINSLELGDSAVYFCASSQQGVAYGYTFGSGTRLTVV.